A selection of T cell receptor beta chains follows, all from one sample in a study of OX40 agonist ivuxolimab in advanced cancers. Clones were read by immunoSEQ multiplex PCR, and TCRdb kept only the in-frame ones, dropping some. The sample comprises around 100,000 clones, roughly 90% of which are singletons, and roughly 0.15% rests with the top ten. This material consisted of CD4+ or CD8+ T cells sorted from blood, taken in a trial of the OX40 agonist ivuxolimab. All receptors come from an adult with an advanced solid tumor such as melanoma, head and neck, liver or kidney cancer. CDR3s include the opening cysteine and the closing phenylalanine or tryptophan. D genes are given only for firm matches. Expanded clones are given a class, and other clones once, few, many or no size at all.

>TRBV7-8|TRBJ2-1|-|-
TGTGCCAGCAGCTTATTTGCGCAAAACAATGAGCAGTTCTTC
CASSLFAQNNEQFF
>TRBV19|TRBJ2-5|TRBD1|-
TGTGCCAGTAGTACCCAGGGGGCGCGGAAAGAGACCCAGTACTTC
CASSTQGARKETQYF
>TRBV11-2|TRBJ1-4|-|-
TGTGCCAGCAGATCATGGGGGGCTAATGAAAAACTGTTTTTT
CASRSWGANEKLFF
>TRBV7-9|TRBJ2-7|TRBD1|-
TGTGCCAGCAGCTTAAGGGACAGGTGGGACTACGAGCAGTACTTC
CASSLRDRWDYEQYF
>TRBV20-1|TRBJ1-1|-|-
TGCAGTGCAGTCCAGTACACTGAAGCTTTCTTT
CSAVQYTEAFF
>TRBV5-1|TRBJ1-5|-|-
TGCGCCAGCAGTTATATGGGGGATAGCAATCAGCCCCAGCATTTT
CASSYMGDSNQPQHF
>TRBV30|TRBJ1-2|-|-
TGTGCCTGGAGGGGACGCCTGGATGGCTACACCTTC
CAWRGRLDGYTF
>TRBV15|TRBJ2-1|-|-
TGTGCCACCAGCAGAGTTAGTACCCCGGGGAGGAATGAGCAGTTCTTC
CATSRVSTPGRNEQFF
>TRBV5-1|TRBJ2-7|TRBD1|-
TGCGCCAGCAACCTGGGACAGGACTACTACGAGCAGTACTTC
CASNLGQDYYEQYF
>TRBV2|TRBJ1-2|-|-
TGTGCCAGCAGTCCAGTCCAGTATGGCTACACCTTC
CASSPVQYGYTF
>TRBV10-3|TRBJ2-3|-|-
TGTGCCATCAGTGAAGGGACCCCAGATACGCAGTATTTT
CAISEGTPDTQYF
>TRBV18|TRBJ2-1|TRBD2|-
TGTGCCAGCTCTCCTTGGACTAGCGGGGGCGTCCTCATGATCTTC
CASSPWTSGGVLMIF
>TRBV5-1|TRBJ1-4|-|-
TGCGCCAGCAGCCTAACAGGGTTCTCGGATGAAAAACTGTTTTTT
CASSLTGFSDEKLFF
>TRBV5-1|TRBJ1-3|TRBD1|-
TGCGCCAGCAGCGCCGCGACAGGGTTTGGAAACACCATATATTTT
CASSAATGFGNTIYF
>TRBV7-8|TRBJ1-3|TRBD1|-
TGTGCCAGCAGCTTAGAACCCTGGGGAGGACAGGGTGGAAACACCATATATTTT
CASSLEPWGGQGGNTIYF
>TRBV19|TRBJ2-7|TRBD1|once
TGTGCCAGTAGTCCCAGGACAGGGATCTACGAGCAGTACTTC
CASSPRTGIYEQYF
>TRBV5-4|TRBJ2-2|-|-
TGTGCCAGCAGCTGGTCGGCGAGTCCGAACACCGGGGAGCTGTTTTTT
CASSWSASPNTGELFF
>TRBV9|TRBJ1-3|-|-
TGTGCCAGCAGCGTAACTTCCAGCTCTGGAAACACCATATATTTT
CASSVTSSSGNTIYF
>TRBV15|TRBJ2-3|TRBD2|-
TGTGCCACCAGCAGACACTCGCCTGGGACTAGCGGTGATACGCAGTATTTT
CATSRHSPGTSGDTQYF
>TRBV7-8|TRBJ2-7|-|-
TGTGCCAGCAGCTTAGGGGATACCGGGTCCATCTACGAGCAGTACTTC
CASSLGDTGSIYEQYF
>TRBV2|TRBJ2-2|TRBD1|-
TGTGCCAGCAGTATTCGACAGGGGGCCGCCGGGGAGCTGTTTTTT
CASSIRQGAAGELFF
>TRBV29-1|TRBJ1-4|-|-
TGCAGCATCTCCTCCTCAACTAATGAAAAACTGTTTTTT
CSISSSTNEKLFF
>TRBV30|TRBJ1-4|-|few
TGTGCCTGGAGTGATGAAAAACTGTTTTTT
CAWSDEKLFF
>TRBV18|TRBJ2-7|TRBD2|-
TGTGCCAGCTCAGACTTCCTAGCGGGAGTTTGGGAGCAGTACTTC
CASSDFLAGVWEQYF
>TRBV5-1|TRBJ2-3|-|-
TGCGCCAGCAGCTTCGATCGACAGTGGGGAGATACGCAGTATTTT
CASSFDRQWGDTQYF
>TRBV5-4|TRBJ2-4|-|-
TGTGCCAGCAGCTTGCGAGGGGACAAAAACATTCAGTACTTC
CASSLRGDKNIQYF
>TRBV19|TRBJ1-3|-|-
TGTGCCAGTAGTATCCGTACCGGCCGGTACTCTGGAAACACCATATATTTT
CASSIRTGRYSGNTIYF
>TRBV5-1|TRBJ2-3|TRBD2|-
TGCGCCAGCAGCTCCTTAGCGGGAGGGCCCGTAGATACGCAGTATTTT
CASSSLAGGPVDTQYF
>TRBV4-1|TRBJ2-7|-|few
TGCGCCAGCAGCCAAGCCTCACGGGGTGGCCGGGACGAGCAGTACTTC
CASSQASRGGRDEQYF
>TRBV29-1|TRBJ2-7|TRBD1|-
TGCAGCGAGGAAGGGACAGCGCCTTTCTACGAGCAGTACTTC
CSEEGTAPFYEQYF
>TRBV5-6|TRBJ1-2|-|-
TGTGCCAGCAGCTCAAGACAGGATTACTATGGCTACACCTTC
CASSSRQDYYGYTF
>TRBV6-5|TRBJ2-2|TRBD2|once
TGTGCCAGCAGTTACGTGCCGGGAGGGAACACCGGGGAGCTGTTTTTT
CASSYVPGGNTGELFF